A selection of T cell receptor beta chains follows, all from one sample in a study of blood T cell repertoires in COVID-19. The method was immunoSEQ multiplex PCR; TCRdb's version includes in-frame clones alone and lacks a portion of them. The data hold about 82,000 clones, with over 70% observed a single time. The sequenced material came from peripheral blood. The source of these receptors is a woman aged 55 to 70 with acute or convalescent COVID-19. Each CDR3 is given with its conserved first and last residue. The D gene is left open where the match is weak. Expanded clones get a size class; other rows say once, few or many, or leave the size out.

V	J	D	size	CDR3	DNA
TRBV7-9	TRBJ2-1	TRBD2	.	CASSPFTSGPSYNEQFF	TGTGCCAGCAGCCCTTTTACTAGCGGGCCGTCCTACAATGAGCAGTTCTTC
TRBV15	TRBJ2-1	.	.	CATSRDAVSSSYNEQFF	TGTGCCACCAGCAGAGATGCCGTATCCAGCTCCTACAATGAGCAGTTCTTC
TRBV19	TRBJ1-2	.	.	CASSPLDRSGYTF	TGTGCCAGTAGCCCGCTGGACAGAAGCGGCTACACCTTC
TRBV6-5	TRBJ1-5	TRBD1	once	CASSYTADRGTQPQHF	TGTGCCAGCAGTTACACCGCGGACAGGGGGACTCAGCCCCAGCATTTT
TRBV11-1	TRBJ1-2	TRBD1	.	CASSRQGANYGYTF	TGTGCCAGCAGCAGACAGGGAGCTAACTATGGCTACACCTTC
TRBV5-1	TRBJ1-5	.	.	CASSQGSGQPQHF	TGCGCCAGCTCCCAGGGGTCAGGTCAGCCCCAGCATTTT
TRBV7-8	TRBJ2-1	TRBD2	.	CASSLGTSGRDEQFF	TGTGCCAGCAGCCTCGGGACTAGCGGTAGAGATGAGCAGTTCTTC
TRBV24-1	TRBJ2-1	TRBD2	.	CATSERTSGYSYNEQFF	TGTGCCACCAGTGAGCGGACTAGCGGTTACTCCTACAATGAGCAGTTCTTC
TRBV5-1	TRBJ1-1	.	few	CASRSEVGSDTEAFF	TGCGCCAGCAGGAGCGAGGTAGGCTCGGACACTGAAGCTTTCTTT
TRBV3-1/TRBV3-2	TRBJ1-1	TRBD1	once	CASSQEQGEAFF	TGTGCCAGCAGCCAAGAACAGGGGGAAGCTTTCTTT
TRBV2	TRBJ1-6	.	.	CASSSSGIHSPLHF	TGTGCCAGCAGTTCCTCAGGGATTCATTCACCCCTCCACTTT
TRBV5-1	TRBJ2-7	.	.	CASSPEAGRPHEQYF	TGCGCCAGCAGTCCCGAGGCGGGACGTCCCCACGAGCAGTACTTC
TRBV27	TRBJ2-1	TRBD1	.	CASSHEGQPYNEQFF	TGTGCCAGCAGTCACGAGGGACAGCCCTACAATGAGCAGTTCTTC
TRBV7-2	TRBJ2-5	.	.	CASSFRPLRETQYF	TGTGCCAGCAGCTTTCGCCCGCTACGAGAGACCCAGTACTTC
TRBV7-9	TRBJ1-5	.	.	CASSLGGLEPQHF	TGTGCCAGCAGCTTAGGGGGCTTAGAGCCCCAGCATTTT
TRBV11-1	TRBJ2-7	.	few	CASSLALALEQYF	TGTGCCAGCAGCTTAGCGCTAGCCCTCGAGCAGTACTTC
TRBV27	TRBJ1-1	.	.	CASSSGSTEAFF	TGTGCCAGCAGTTCAGGGTCCACTGAAGCTTTCTTT
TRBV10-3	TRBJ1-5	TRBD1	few	CAISGEDRVSNQPQHF	TGTGCCATCAGTGGGGAAGACAGGGTGTCCAATCAGCCCCAGCATTTT
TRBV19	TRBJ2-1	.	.	CASSIVRDSYNEQFF	TGTGCCAGTAGTATTGTGAGGGATTCCTACAATGAGCAGTTCTTC
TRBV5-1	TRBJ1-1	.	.	CASSLKEDTEAFF	TGCGCCAGCAGCCTGAAAGAGGACACTGAAGCTTTCTTT
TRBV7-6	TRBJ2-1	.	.	CASSPGTSYNEQFF	TGTGCCAGCAGCCCGGGAACTAGCTACAATGAGCAGTTCTTC
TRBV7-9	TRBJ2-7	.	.	CASSSQGQGHHEQYF	TGTGCCAGCAGCTCCCAGGGGCAGGGCCACCACGAGCAGTACTTC
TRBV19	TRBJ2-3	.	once	CASSTVGPPSPSTDTQYF	TGTGCCAGTAGTACCGTAGGCCCTCCTAGCCCCAGCACAGATACGCAGTATTTT
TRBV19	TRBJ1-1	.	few	CASSITGSNTEAFF	TGTGCCAGTAGTATCACAGGTTCAAACACTGAAGCTTTCTTT
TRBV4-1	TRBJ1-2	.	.	CASSQGTTTYGYTF	TGCGCCAGCAGCCAAGGGACAACCACCTATGGCTACACCTTC
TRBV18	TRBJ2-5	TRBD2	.	CASSPGTSGGPWETQYF	TGTGCCAGCTCACCAGGGACTAGCGGGGGCCCCTGGGAGACCCAGTACTTC
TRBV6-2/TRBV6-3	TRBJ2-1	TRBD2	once	CASSRLAGWNEQFF	TGTGCCAGCAGCCGACTAGCGGGGTGGAATGAGCAGTTCTTC
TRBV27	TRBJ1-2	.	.	CASSVRGSYGYTF	TGTGCCAGCAGTGTCAGGGGTTCGTATGGCTACACCTTC
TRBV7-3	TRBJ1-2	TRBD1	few	CASSLSGTAYGYTF	TGTGCCAGCAGCTTATCCGGGACAGCCTATGGCTACACCTTC
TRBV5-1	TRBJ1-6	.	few	CASSEQGSSYNSPLHF	TGCGCCAGCAGCGAACAGGGCAGCTCCTATAATTCACCCCTCCACTTT
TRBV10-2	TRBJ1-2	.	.	CASSADSNYGYTF	TGCGCCAGCAGTGCGGACAGTAACTATGGCTACACCTTC
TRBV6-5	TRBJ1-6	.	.	CASRMDSFNSPLHF	TGTGCCAGCAGGATGGACAGCTTTAATTCACCCCTCCACTTT
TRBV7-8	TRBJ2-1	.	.	CASSLNRGNEQFF	TGTGCCAGCAGCTTAAATAGAGGAAATGAGCAGTTCTTC
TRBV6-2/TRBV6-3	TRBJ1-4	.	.	CASSSPSRDTNEKLFF	TGTGCCAGCAGTTCCCCTTCGCGGGATACTAATGAAAAACTGTTTTTT
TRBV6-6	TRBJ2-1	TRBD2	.	CASSRWREGWGKWDEQFF	TGTGCCAGCAGTCGATGGAGGGAGGGTTGGGGGAAGTGGGATGAGCAGTTCTTC
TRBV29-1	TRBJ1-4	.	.	CSVEDSSNEKLFF	TGCAGCGTTGAGGACAGCTCTAATGAAAAACTGTTTTTT
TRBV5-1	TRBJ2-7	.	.	CASSLAGMSGALPRLSYEQYF	TGCGCCAGCAGCTTGGCCGGAATGTCAGGGGCCCTACCACGCCTCTCCTACGAGCAGTACTTC
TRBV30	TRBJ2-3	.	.	CASIDDSGSTDTQYF	TGTGCTTCTATAGATGATAGCGGCAGCACAGATACGCAGTATTTT
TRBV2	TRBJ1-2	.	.	CASPERSSNGYTF	TGTGCCAGCCCAGAGAGGAGCAGTAATGGCTACACCTTC
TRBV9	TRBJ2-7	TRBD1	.	CASSVSGQGAEQYF	TGTGCCAGCAGCGTATCGGGACAGGGGGCCGAGCAGTACTTC
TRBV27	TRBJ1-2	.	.	CASSYLRGMDYGYTF	TGTGCCAGCAGTTATTTAAGGGGGATGGACTATGGCTACACCTTC
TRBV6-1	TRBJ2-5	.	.	CASSEAPLANLGGQETQYF	TGTGCCAGCAGTGAAGCGCCGCTAGCCAATTTAGGGGGCCAAGAGACCCAGTACTTC
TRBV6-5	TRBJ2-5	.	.	CASSYRGYPQETQYF	TGTGCCAGCAGTTACCGGGGATATCCCCAAGAGACCCAGTACTTC
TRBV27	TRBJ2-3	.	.	CASSLKRSEDTQYF	TGTGCCAGCAGTTTAAAGAGGTCAGAAGATACGCAGTATTTT
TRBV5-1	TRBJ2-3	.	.	CASSGGHVGYTDTQYF	TGCGCCAGCAGCGGGGGACACGTGGGCTACACAGATACGCAGTATTTT
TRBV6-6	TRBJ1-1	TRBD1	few	CASSQVTGSVGGFEAFF	TGTGCCAGCAGTCAGGTGACAGGGTCAGTAGGAGGGTTTGAAGCTTTCTTT
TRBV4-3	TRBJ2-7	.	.	CASSQDRDYEQYF	TGCGCCAGCAGCCAAGACAGGGACTACGAGCAGTACTTC
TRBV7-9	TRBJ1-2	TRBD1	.	CASSYGQGEGYTF	TGTGCCAGCAGCTACGGACAGGGGGAGGGCTACACCTTC
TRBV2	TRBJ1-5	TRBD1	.	CASRDRTTTGNQPQHF	TGTGCCAGCAGGGACAGGACGACCACCGGCAATCAGCCCCAGCATTTT
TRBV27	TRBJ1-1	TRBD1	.	CASTKGQGLTEAFF	TGTGCCAGCACCAAGGGACAGGGATTGACTGAAGCTTTCTTT
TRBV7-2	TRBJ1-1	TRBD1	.	CASSLRDRGSTEAFF	TGTGCCAGCAGCTTAAGGGACAGGGGAAGCACTGAAGCTTTCTTT
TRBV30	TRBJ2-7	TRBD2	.	CAWSLGLAGYEQYF	TGTGCCTGGAGCCTGGGACTAGCGGGATACGAGCAGTACTTC
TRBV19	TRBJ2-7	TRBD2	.	CASSTPGRSGGSYEQYF	TGTGCCAGTAGTACACCCGGACGGAGCGGGGGATCCTACGAGCAGTACTTC
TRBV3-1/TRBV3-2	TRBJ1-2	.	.	CASSQDVWAGRPYGYTF	TGTGCCAGCAGCCAAGATGTGTGGGCAGGCCGTCCCTATGGCTACACCTTC
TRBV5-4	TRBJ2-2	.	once	CASSLGWGANTGELFF	TGTGCCAGCAGCTTGGGTTGGGGGGCGAACACCGGGGAGCTGTTTTTT
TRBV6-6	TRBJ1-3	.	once	CASSQLGRGRGNTIYF	TGTGCCAGCAGTCAGCTTGGCAGGGGAAGGGGAAACACCATATATTTT
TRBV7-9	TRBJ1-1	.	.	CASSQRGYEAFF	TGTGCCAGCAGCCAGCGGGGGTATGAAGCTTTCTTT
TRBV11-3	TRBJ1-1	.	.	CASSLGGVAEAFF	TGTGCCAGCAGCTTAGGGGGCGTGGCTGAAGCTTTCTTT
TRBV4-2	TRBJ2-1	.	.	CASSQNTANWQFF	TGTGCCAGCAGCCAGAATACCGCGAACTGGCAGTTCTTC